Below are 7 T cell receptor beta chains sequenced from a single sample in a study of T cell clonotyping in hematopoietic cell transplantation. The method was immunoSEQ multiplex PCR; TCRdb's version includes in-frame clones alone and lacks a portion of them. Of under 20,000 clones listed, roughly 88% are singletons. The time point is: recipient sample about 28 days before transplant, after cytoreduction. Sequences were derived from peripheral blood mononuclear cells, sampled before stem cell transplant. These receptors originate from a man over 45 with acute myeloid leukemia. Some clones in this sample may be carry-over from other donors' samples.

The CDR3 here is CASRDRDAGTSEQYF. The CDR3 nucleotides read TGTGCCAGCAGGGACAGGGATGCTGGTACGAGCGAGCAGTACTTC. The chain links TRBV6-1 to TRBJ2-7; 8 bases match TRBD1. CDR1 MNHNS and CDR2 SASEGT come from the germline V gene. With V trimmed by 6 bases and J by 6 bases, 13 bases remained unmatched. The CDR3 has 15 amino acids.

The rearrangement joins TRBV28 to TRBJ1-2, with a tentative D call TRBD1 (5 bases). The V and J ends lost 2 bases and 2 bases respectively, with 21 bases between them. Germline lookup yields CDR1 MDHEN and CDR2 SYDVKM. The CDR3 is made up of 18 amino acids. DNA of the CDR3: TGTGCCAGCAGTTTAGCGTTGTATCCGACAGATATCAACTATGGCTACACCTTC. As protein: CASSLALYPTDINYGYTF.

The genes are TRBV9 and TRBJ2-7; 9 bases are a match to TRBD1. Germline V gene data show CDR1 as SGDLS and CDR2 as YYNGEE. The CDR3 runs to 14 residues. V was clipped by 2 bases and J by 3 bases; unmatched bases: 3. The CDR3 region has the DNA TGTGCCAGCAGCGTGGGGGACAGGGTCTACGAGCAGTACTTC. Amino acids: CASSVGDRVYEQYF. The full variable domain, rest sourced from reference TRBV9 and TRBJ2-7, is DSGVTQTPKHLITATGQRVTLRCSPRSGDLSVYWYQQSLDQGLQFLIQYYNGEERAKGNILERFSAQQFPDLHSELNLSSLELGDSALYFCASSVGDRVYEQYFGPGTRLTVT.

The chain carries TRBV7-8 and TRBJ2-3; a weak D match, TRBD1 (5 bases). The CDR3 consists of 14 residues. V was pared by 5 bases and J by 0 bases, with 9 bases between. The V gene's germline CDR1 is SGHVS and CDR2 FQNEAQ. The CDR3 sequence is CASSPGHSTDTQYF. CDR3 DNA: TGTGCCAGCAGCCCCGGACATAGCACAGATACGCAGTATTTT.

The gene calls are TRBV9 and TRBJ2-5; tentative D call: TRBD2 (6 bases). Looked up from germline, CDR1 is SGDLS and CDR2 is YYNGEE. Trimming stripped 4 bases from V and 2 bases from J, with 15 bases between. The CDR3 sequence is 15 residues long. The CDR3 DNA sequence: TGTGCCAGCAGCCAACGCGGAGGGATACAAGAGACCCAGTACTTC. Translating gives CASSQRGGIQETQYF. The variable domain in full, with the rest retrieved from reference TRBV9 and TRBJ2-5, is DSGVTQTPKHLITATGQRVTLRCSPRSGDLSVYWYQQSLDQGLQFLIQYYNGEERAKGNILERFSAQQFPDLHSELNLSSLELGDSALYFCASSQRGGIQETQYFGPGTRLLVL.

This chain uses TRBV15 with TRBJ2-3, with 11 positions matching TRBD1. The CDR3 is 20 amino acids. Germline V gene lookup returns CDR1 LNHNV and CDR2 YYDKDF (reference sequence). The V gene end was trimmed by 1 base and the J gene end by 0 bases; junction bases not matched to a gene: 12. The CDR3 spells CATSRGFGQGARFSTDTQYF. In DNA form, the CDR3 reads TGTGCCACCAGCAGAGGCTTCGGACAGGGGGCCCGGTTCAGCACAGATACGCAGTATTTT.

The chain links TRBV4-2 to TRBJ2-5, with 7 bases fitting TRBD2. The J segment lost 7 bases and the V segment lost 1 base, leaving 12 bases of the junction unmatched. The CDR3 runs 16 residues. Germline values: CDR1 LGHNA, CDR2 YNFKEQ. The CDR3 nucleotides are TGTGCCAGCAGCCAAGTGGGGGGGGTGCACGTCGGGACCCAGTACTTC. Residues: CASSQVGGVHVGTQYF.